The clone carrying this T cell receptor (beta chain) appeared a few times. The antigen is not known. TCRdb recomputed calls from the reads with MiXCR, one row per CDR3 protein. The sample has roughly 320,000 distinct CDR3 sequences; roughly a tenth are singletons. The sample originates from a study of T cell repertoires in cytomegalovirus infection. Study summary: A matching HLA type, together with CMV infection, was signaled by public TCR beta signatures.

Study results and limitations: Pooled public TCR beta family frequency picked out CMV carriers with the relevant HLA.

The sample was PBMCs. The receptor was isolated from a human donor in good health (CMV status not recorded). Some clones in this sample may be carry-over from other donors' samples.

The CDR3 protein is CASSLEGGWGEQFF. As DNA, the CDR3 is TGTGCCAGCAGCTTAGAGGGAGGGTGGGGTGAGCAGTTCTTC. The gene calls are TRBV11-1 and TRBJ2-1, with 7 nucleotides matching TRBD2. The germline gives CDR1 SGHAT, CDR2 FQDESV (reference sequence). The CDR3 is 14 amino acids. V trimming: 1 base; J trimming: 9 bases; junction bases outside the gene matches: 6.